The 2 T cell receptor beta chains below were found in one sample sequenced in a study of T cells after yellow fever vaccination. Each CDR3 protein is one row after TCRdb ran MiXCR on the 5' RACE reads. Of 300,000 to 400,000 distinct CDR3 sequences in the sample, more than 8.5% were seen once. This material consisted of PBMCs, taken on the day of the first yellow fever vaccination. The receptors here all came from a man younger than 35 who received the YFV17D yellow fever vaccine.

The rearrangement uses TRBV12-3 or TRBV12-4 and TRBJ1-3; no definite D call. This CDR3 comprises 15 residues. The V gene lost 4 bases and the J gene lost 3 bases, with 13 bases spanning the gap. CDR3 DNA: TGTGCCAGCAGTTCCCCCACGGACGGTGGAAACACCATATATTTT. Residues: CASSSPTDGGNTIYF.

V usage is TRBV18 and J usage is TRBJ1-4; tentatively, D is TRBD1 (5 bases). The CDR3 runs to 14 residues. The V end lost 6 bases, the J end lost 5 bases, and 13 bases lay between the germline ends. Germline lookup yields CDR1 KGHSH and CDR2 LQKENI. In DNA, the CDR3 is TGTGCCAGCTCGCGGACAACAAGAAATGAAAAACTGTTTTTT. Amino acid sequence: CASSRTTRNEKLFF.